The entry below gives a single TCR beta chain sequence along with its context. It has no known antigen specificity. No much larger clone exists at a distance of one base, and base qualities are not known. To sequence the TCRbeta CDR3 region, genomic DNA was isolated from the sorted cells. TCRbeta CDR3 regions were sequenced using the immunoSEQ Assay. TCRdb stores this immuneACCESS table with in-frame sequences only. Part of the clones is absent; in the studies checked, under half of the shortfall reflects unresolved V genes, and no reason is known for the rest. The sample includes fewer than 90,000 clones, with around nine tenths observed a single time. The top ten clonotypes cover around 2.5% of the sample. This sample is drawn from a study of OX40 agonist ivuxolimab in advanced cancers. In terms of the full investigation: Ivuxolimab was an agonistic, fully human IgG2 monoclonal antibody directed against OX40 (CD134), a costimulatory receptor. Intravenous ivuxolimab was administered to patients every 2 weeks at six dose levels: 0.01, 0.1, 0.3, 1.5, 3 and 10 mg/kg. Among the 52 dose-escalation patients, some 20 had hepatocellular carcinoma, roughly 15 melanoma, 9 renal cell carcinoma and 9 head and neck cancer. In the dose-escalation cohort, approximately 82% of patients were male, and the mean age was roughly 60 years, with a range of roughly 20 to 79. Patients were allowed to have had prior anti-PD-1, anti-PD-L1 or anti-CTLA-4 therapy, and more than 35% of the dose-escalation patients had been treated with checkpoint inhibitors. Partial responses occurred in three dose-escalation patients: two with cutaneous melanoma and one with hepatocellular carcinoma. Peripheral TCRbeta sequencing aimed to test whether ivuxolimab altered TCR sequence diversity and caused clonal T-cell expansion. The monotherapy dose-escalation portion (N of about 57 patients) of the phase I ivuxolimab trial is reported in the paper. What the authors observed across the whole study: The antigen specificity of the clonally expanded peripheral T cells was not determined. After ivuxolimab, more expanded clones were found on average in CD8+ T cells than in CD4+ T cells. In the 0.1-3.0 mg/kg groups, partial responders had among the lowest normalized peripheral clonal expansion, particularly in CD8+ T cells. Low levels of normalized T-cell clonal expansion were also shown by some nonresponding patients. At doses of 0.1 to 3.0 mg/kg, clonal expansion of both CD4+ and CD8+ blood T cells was observed from baseline to week 6.

The trial excluded patients who had a history of autoimmune disease or were on systemic immunosuppression. In every dose cohort, peripheral blood was drawn for TCR sequencing at baseline, cycle 4 day 1, and cycle 7 day 1. The samples were taken from a phase I, first-in-human, multicenter, open-label dose-escalation trial of ivuxolimab. The trial enrolled adults with locally advanced or metastatic head and neck squamous cell, hepatocellular, melanoma or renal cell carcinoma. CD4+ and CD8+ T cells were sorted separately from peripheral blood before TCR sequencing. Taken from the germline V gene, the CDR1 and CDR2 loops are SGHTS and YDEGEE. From cysteine to phenylalanine, the CDR3 is 15 amino acids long. Here the CDR3 DNA is all that survives: 45 bases in frame from base 1. V lost 3 bases and J lost 4 bases; the stretch between them is 11 bases long.

This sequence was found in an adult with an advanced solid tumor such as melanoma, head and neck, liver or kidney cancer. The sequence is built from TRBV5-8 and TRBJ2-6; the D segment might be TRBD1 or TRBD2, since each matches 5 bases. The sequencing used CD4+ or CD8+ T cells sorted from blood, collected in a trial of the OX40 agonist ivuxolimab. Here is the DNA: TGTGCCAGCAGCTCACCAGGGAGAGGGGCCAACGTCCTGACTTTC. This yields the protein CASSSPGRGANVLTF.